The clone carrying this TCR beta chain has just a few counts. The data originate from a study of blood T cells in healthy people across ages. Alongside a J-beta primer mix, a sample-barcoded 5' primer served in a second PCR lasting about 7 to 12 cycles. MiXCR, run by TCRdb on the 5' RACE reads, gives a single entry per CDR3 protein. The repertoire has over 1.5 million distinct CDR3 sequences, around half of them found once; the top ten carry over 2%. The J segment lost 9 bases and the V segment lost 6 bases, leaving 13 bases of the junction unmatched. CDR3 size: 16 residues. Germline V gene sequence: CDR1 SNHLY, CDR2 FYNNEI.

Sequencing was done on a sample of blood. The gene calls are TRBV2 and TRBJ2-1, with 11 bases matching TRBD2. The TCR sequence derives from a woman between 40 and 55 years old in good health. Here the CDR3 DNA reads TGTGCCAGCAGCGCATATTCGGGACTAGCGGAGGTTGAGCAGTTCTTC. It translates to CASSAYSGLAEVEQFF.